A single sample gave rise to the 21 T cell receptor beta chains below, sequenced in a study of OX40 agonist ivuxolimab in advanced cancers. TCRdb's copy holds only in-frame clones and misses some; the assay was immunoSEQ multiplex PCR. Of some 51,000 clones detected, approximately 84% appear once; the ten largest clones hold around 15%. This sample comprised CD4+ or CD8+ T cells sorted from blood, obtained in a trial of the OX40 agonist ivuxolimab. The receptors shown here come from an adult with an advanced solid tumor such as melanoma, head and neck, liver or kidney cancer.

The chain links TRBV11-2 to TRBJ1-4; no clear D. The CDR3 is made up of 17 amino acids. Per the germline V gene, CDR1 is SGHAT and CDR2 is FQNNGV. The ends were cut back, 5 bases at V and 0 bases at J, with 16 bases in the middle. The CDR3 is CASSEGGGVATNEKLFF. The CDR3 DNA reads as TGTGCCAGCAGCGAGGGCGGTGGGGTTGCAACTAATGAAAAACTGTTTTTT. The complete variable domain, with remaining parts taken from reference TRBV11-2 and TRBJ1-4, reads EAGVAQSPRYKIIEKRQSVAFWCNPISGHATLYWYQQILGQGPKLLIQFQNNGVVDDSQLPKDRFSAERLKGVDSTLKIQPAKLEDSAVYLCASSEGGGVATNEKLFFGSGTQLSVL.

The rearrangement uses TRBV18 and TRBJ2-5, with D perhaps matching TRBD1 or TRBD2 (5 bases each). The ends were cut back, 3 bases at V and 5 bases at J, with 10 bases in the middle. The CDR3 spans 13 residues. Germline lookup yields CDR1 KGHSH and CDR2 LQKENI. CDR3 loop: CASSPGRRETQYF. DNA for the CDR3: TGTGCCAGCTCACCGGGACGCCGTGAGACCCAGTACTTC.

The genes are TRBV11-2 and TRBJ2-6; D ambiguous. Germline CDR1 SGHAT, CDR2 FQNNGV. V gave up 4 bases and J gave up 1 base, with 8 bases separating them. The CDR3 is 15 residues long. CDR3 region: CASSSEGSGANVLTF. The CDR3 region has the DNA TGTGCCAGCAGCTCGGAAGGATCTGGGGCCAACGTCCTGACTTTC.

The rearrangement joins TRBV28 to TRBJ1-1; a possible D gene is TRBD1 (5 bases). Germline V gives CDR1 MDHEN, CDR2 SYDVKM. CDR3 length: 14 amino acids. V shed 0 bases and J shed 4 bases, with 9 bases lying between them. CDR3 in amino acids: CASSLWGHGTEAFF. The CDR3 DNA reads as TGTGCCAGCAGTTTATGGGGGCACGGCACTGAAGCTTTCTTT. The variable domain in full, completed from reference TRBV28 and TRBJ1-1, reads DVKVTQSSRYLVKRTGEKVFLECVQDMDHENMFWYRQDPGLGLRLIYFSYDVKMKEKGDIPEGYSVSREKKERFSLILESASTNQTSMYLCASSLWGHGTEAFFGQGTRLTVV.

The chain links TRBV6-4 to TRBJ2-1; 7 bases agree with TRBD1. The CDR3 runs 15 residues. V shed 2 bases and J 6 bases; nucleotides not matched to a gene: 7. Looked up from germline, CDR1 is MRHNA and CDR2 is SNTAGT. The CDR3 spells CASSDRLAGGNEQFF. CDR3 in DNA: TGTGCCAGCAGTGACCGTTTGGCAGGGGGCAATGAGCAGTTCTTC.

J is TRBJ2-2 and V is TRBV6-5; no firm D call. V was pared by 6 bases and J by 1 base, with 3 bases between. Germline V gene lookup returns CDR1 MNHEY and CDR2 SVGAGI. The CDR3 loop spans 12 amino acids. CDR3 coding DNA: TGTGCCAGCAGGAAGAACACCGGGGAGCTGTTTTTT. It codes for CASRKNTGELFF.

The chain uses TRBV18 and TRBJ2-5; 9 positions agree with TRBD1. The germline gives CDR1 KGHSH, CDR2 LQKENI. The CDR3 covers 14 residues. V lost 5 bases to trimming and J lost 5 bases; unmatched junction nucleotides: 6. CDR3 DNA sequence: TGTGCCAGCTCAATGGGACAGGGTAGCGAGACCCAGTACTTC. Translated, it gives CASSMGQGSETQYF.

This chain connects TRBV19 to TRBJ2-1, with TRBD2 matching 10 bases. J gave up 8 bases and V 7 bases, and 17 bases lay outside the gene matches. Per germline, CDR1 LNHDA and CDR2 SQIVND (reference sequence). This CDR3 contains 17 residues. CDR3 DNA sequence: TGTGCCAGTACGGAAGGAGCCTGGCTAGCGGGAGTTGATGAGCAGTTCTTC. Its protein product is CASTEGAWLAGVDEQFF.

This clone has a single count. The chain has TRBV28 and TRBJ2-5, with TRBD2 matching over 12 bases. Germline V gene sequence: CDR1 MDHEN, CDR2 SYDVKM. The junction had 10 bases not matched to a gene; V was cut back by 5 bases and J by 3 bases. The length of the CDR3 is 17 residues. In nucleotides, the CDR3 is TGTGCCAGCAGTGCAGGACTAGCGGGATTGTTTGAAGAGACCCAGTACTTC. Encoded protein: CASSAGLAGLFEETQYF.

The gene calls are TRBV18 and TRBJ1-5, with D possibly being TRBD1 (5 bases). The ends were cut back, 3 bases at V and 7 bases at J, with 10 bases in the middle. Germline CDR1 KGHSH, CDR2 LQKENI. The CDR3 is 13 residues long. CDR3 region: CASSPTVSQPQHF. The CDR3 DNA reads as TGTGCCAGCTCACCGACAGTGTCCCAGCCCCAGCATTTT.

The sample holds one count of this clone. The chain joins TRBV25-1 to TRBJ2-2, with TRBD1 as a possible D gene (6 bases). Trimming pared 6 bases from V and 3 bases from J, leaving 14 bases between. Germline V gene data show CDR1 as MGHDK and CDR2 as SYGVNS. The CDR3 loop spans 15 amino acids. The CDR3 DNA is TGTGCCAGCAGGGCCCGGGACACCCACACCGGGGAGCTGTTTTTT. This encodes CASRARDTHTGELFF.

The chain has TRBV11-2 and TRBJ2-2; D gene uncertain. V lost 2 bases, J lost 3 bases, and 10 bases lay in between. This CDR3 has 15 residues. Germline V CDR1 and CDR2: SGHAT, FQNNGV. The CDR3 sequence: CASSLRPQHTGELFF. CDR3 nucleotide sequence: TGTGCCAGCAGCTTACGACCGCAGCACACCGGGGAGCTGTTTTTT. Combining the CDR3 with reference TRBV11-2 and TRBJ2-2 gives the whole variable domain EAGVAQSPRYKIIEKRQSVAFWCNPISGHATLYWYQQILGQGPKLLIQFQNNGVVDDSQLPKDRFSAERLKGVDSTLKIQPAKLEDSAVYLCASSLRPQHTGELFFGEGSRLTVL.

This sequence joins TRBV5-1 and TRBJ2-1; 9 positions match TRBD2. From germline, CDR1 is SGHRS and CDR2 YFSETQ. The ends lost 4 bases at V and 8 bases at J; junction bases unmatched: 4. CDR3 length: 13 amino acids. The CDR3 region is CASSGLAWDEQFF. Here the CDR3 DNA reads TGCGCCAGCAGCGGACTAGCGTGGGATGAGCAGTTCTTC.

The chain couples TRBV6-6 to TRBJ2-7; D is ambiguous. Germline CDR1 MNHNY, CDR2 SVGAGI (reference sequence). The ends were cut back, 6 bases at V and 0 bases at J, with 15 bases in the middle. The CDR3 extends over 15 amino acids. The DNA of the CDR3 is TGTGCCAGCAGAACCAGTCACCAAAGCTCCTACGAGCAGTACTTC. Its protein product is CASRTSHQSSYEQYF.

This rearrangement joins TRBV4-2 to TRBJ2-1; a weak D match, TRBD2 (6 bases). The CDR3 is 14 residues long. With 2 bases removed from V and 4 bases from J, the gap between germline ends came to 9 bases. Per germline, CDR1 LGHNA and CDR2 YNFKEQ. CDR3 DNA sequence: TGTGCCAGCAGCCAACCGGGACTTTACAATGAGCAGTTCTTC. Translated, it gives CASSQPGLYNEQFF.

The J gene is TRBJ1-1, the V gene TRBV9; D ambiguous. The CDR3 is made up of 13 amino acids. The V gene lost 4 bases and the J gene lost 5 bases, with 12 bases spanning the gap. Germline assignment: CDR1 SGDLS and CDR2 YYNGEE. In DNA, the CDR3 is TGTGCCAGCAGCCCCGAGGCGCGGACTGAAGCTTTCTTT. The encoded protein is CASSPEARTEAFF.

This chain joins TRBV10-3 and TRBJ1-1; TRBD1 agrees at 9 bases. The CDR3 covers 13 residues. Germline V gene data show CDR1 as ENHRY and CDR2 as SYGVKD. V was pared by 6 bases and J by 1 base, with 0 bases of the junction left unmatched. CDR3 in DNA: TGTGCCATCAGGGACAGGGGGAACACTGAAGCTTTCTTT. Its translation is CAIRDRGNTEAFF.

This chain joins TRBV4-1 and TRBJ2-1; 11 bases agree with TRBD2. Germline CDR1 reads MGHRA; CDR2 reads YSYEKL. Trimming removed 0 bases from V and 5 bases from J; junction bases left unmatched: 9. This CDR3 spans 18 amino acids. The CDR3 DNA is TGCGCCAGCAGCCAAGATGGGATAGCGGGAGGGCCTAACAATGAGCAGTTCTTC. It is translated as CASSQDGIAGGPNNEQFF.

This sequence joins TRBV28 and TRBJ2-7; 7 nucleotides match TRBD2. Germline V gene lookup returns CDR1 MDHEN and CDR2 SYDVKM. The CDR3 has 14 amino acids. Unmatched junction bases numbered 4, after V lost 3 bases and J lost 2 bases. The CDR3 DNA sequence: TGTGCCAGCAGTTTTCGGGGGGAGACCTACGAGCAGTACTTC. Translating it yields CASSFRGETYEQYF.

The chain is built from TRBV5-4 and TRBJ2-7, with 9 bases that match TRBD1. V dropped 0 bases and J dropped 8; count of bases not matched to a gene: 6. CDR3 length: 14 residues. Germline values: CDR1 SGHNT, CDR2 YYREEE (reference sequence). CDR3 DNA sequence: TGTGCCAGCAGCTTGGAGCGGGACAGGGTTAAGCAGTACTTC. Its protein product is CASSLERDRVKQYF.

The J gene is TRBJ2-1, the V gene TRBV7-9; D is uncertain. Trimming took off 1 base at V and 10 bases at J, with 5 bases between the two ends. This CDR3 is 11 amino acids long. CDR1 and CDR2 from the germline V gene are SEHNR and FQNEAQ (reference sequence). CDR3 region: CASSLETEQFF. The DNA for the CDR3 is TGTGCCAGCAGCTTAGAGACGGAGCAGTTCTTC.